This T cell receptor beta chain was identified during a study of blood T cell repertoires in COVID-19. CDR1 is KGHSH, CDR2 LQKENI, per germline. Trimming stripped 3 bases from V and 8 bases from J, with 22 bases between. This CDR3 spans 16 amino acids. Repertoires were generated with immunoSEQ multiplex PCR, while TCRdb's copy carries only in-frame clones and drops some. This table has roughly 250,000 clones, about 83% appearing once. The sample was peripheral blood. This receptor was identified in a man between 50 and 59 years old with acute or convalescent COVID-19. This chain joins TRBV18 and TRBJ2-5, with D possibly TRBD1 on 6 matching bases. CDR3 in DNA: TGTGCCAGCTCACCGATAAGTAACAGGGACGGGGTAACCCAGTACTTC. Residues: CASSPISNRDGVTQYF.